The entry that follows covers one TCR beta chain sequence. The antigen is undetermined. The sample comes from a study of spatial heterogeneity in lung cancer. General observations from the study: The study found that expanded intratumoral alpha and beta TCR counts tracked tumor mutation counts.

This sample's time point: sample taken at primary tumor resection. The CDR3 covers 12 residues. Germline CDR1 SGHRS, CDR2 YFSETQ. V was trimmed by 5 bases and J by 5 bases, leaving 7 bases between them. TCRdb ran MiXCR on the 5' RACE reads and lists one entry per CDR3 protein. The sample includes 7,500 to 10,000 distinct CDR3 sequences, roughly 50% of them seen just once. The sequences come from lung tumor tissue, collected at surgery. The origin of this receptor is a female donor with early-stage non-small cell lung cancer. The chain recombines TRBV5-1 with TRBJ2-2, with D tentatively TRBD1 or TRBD2 (5 bases each). The CDR3 loop is CASRGETGELFF. The CDR3 nucleotides are TGCGCCAGCAGGGGGGAAACCGGGGAGCTGTTTTTT.